This is a list of T cell receptor beta chains from one sample in a study. Via MiXCR, TCRdb re-called the RT-PCR reads, giving one row per CDR3 protein. Among hundreds of thousands of distinct CDR3 sequences, 11% to 15% were seen once, and the ten largest hold 3% to 4.5%. Material: memory CD4+ T cells from blood. These TCRs come from a female donor in good health, serving as a healthy control. Both conserved end residues are part of each CDR3. The D gene is left open where the match is weak. For some rows the clone size is stated as once, few or many, or as a class when expanded; others skip it.

TRBV7-9	16	once	TRBD1	TRBJ2-5	CASSLEGSGRGETQYF	TGTGCCAGCAGCTTAGAAGGTTCGGGCAGGGGGGAGACCCAGTACTTC
TRBV4-2	15	many	TRBD2	TRBJ2-5	CASSQAAGVLETQYF	TGTGCCAGCAGCCAAGCGGCGGGAGTGTTGGAGACCCAGTACTTC
TRBV21-1	17	many	NA	TRBJ1-2	CASSKEIRETTNYGYTF	TGTGCCAGCAGCAAAGAAATAAGAGAGACAACTAACTATGGCTACACCTTC
TRBV6-5	15	few	TRBD2	TRBJ2-1	CASRESGGASNEQFF	TGTGCCAGCAGGGAAAGCGGGGGGGCCTCTAATGAGCAGTTCTTC
TRBV2	17	NA	TRBD2	TRBJ2-6	CASSLAGFSSGANVLTF	TGTGCCAGCAGCCTAGCGGGATTTAGCTCTGGGGCCAACGTCCTGACTTTC
TRBV28	15	once	NA	TRBJ2-3	CASSLNVRGPDTQYF	TGTGCCAGCAGTTTAAATGTCCGGGGCCCAGATACGCAGTATTTT
TRBV7-9	14	many	TRBD1	TRBJ2-3	CASSRQGSTDTQYF	TGTGCCAGCAGCCGACAGGGCAGCACAGATACGCAGTATTTT
TRBV10-3	12	NA	NA	TRBJ2-1	CAISGSSNEQFF	TGTGCCATCAGCGGGAGTTCCAATGAGCAGTTCTTC
TRBV20-1	15	few	NA	TRBJ1-6	CSARRIQALNSPLHF	TGCAGTGCTAGACGCATTCAGGCTTTGAATTCACCCCTCCACTTT
TRBV20-1	14	NA	TRBD2	TRBJ2-1	CSARGGRLAGEQFF	TGCAGTGCTAGAGGAGGGCGGCTAGCGGGAGAGCAGTTCTTC
TRBV20-1	18	few	TRBD2	TRBJ2-3	CSARAGLAGGLTTDTQYF	TGCAGTGCTAGGGCGGGACTAGCGGGAGGCCTAACGACAGATACGCAGTATTTT
TRBV12-3/TRBV12-4	15	many	NA	TRBJ2-1	CASSLMAGARSEQFF	TGTGCCAGCAGTTTAATGGCGGGGGCCCGAAGTGAGCAGTTCTTC
TRBV12-3/TRBV12-4	15	many	TRBD1	TRBJ2-1	CASSSRQGAGNEQFF	TGTGCCAGCAGTTCCCGACAGGGGGCGGGCAATGAGCAGTTCTTC
TRBV2	13	NA	TRBD1	TRBJ2-4	CATTGQGRNIQYF	TGTGCCACCACGGGACAGGGCAGAAACATTCAGTACTTC
TRBV29-1	14	many	TRBD1	TRBJ2-1	CSVRWDRVDNEQFF	TGCAGCGTGCGGTGGGACAGAGTCGACAATGAGCAGTTCTTC
TRBV18	17	NA	NA	TRBJ2-1	CASSPPNLRTGNGEQFF	TGTGCCAGCTCACCTCCAAACCTACGAACAGGGAACGGTGAGCAGTTCTTC
TRBV27	13	NA	TRBD1	TRBJ1-2	CASRQRQGAGYTF	TGTGCCAGCAGGCAGAGACAGGGTGCTGGCTACACCTTC
TRBV6-5	15	NA	NA	TRBJ2-4	CASSSHGVGKNIQYF	TGTGCCAGCAGTTCCCACGGGGTCGGCAAAAACATTCAGTACTTC
TRBV7-2	17	NA	TRBD2	TRBJ2-1	CASSRSTSGRAINEQFF	TGTGCCAGCAGCCGAAGTACTAGCGGGAGGGCCATTAATGAGCAGTTCTTC
TRBV20-1	13	NA	TRBD2	TRBJ2-7	CSARGTSGYEQYF	TGCAGTGCTAGAGGGACTAGCGGGTACGAGCAGTACTTC
TRBV6-1	16	few	NA	TRBJ2-3	CASGGLTSFGTDTQYF	TGTGCCAGCGGGGGACTGACTAGTTTTGGCACAGATACGCAGTATTTT
TRBV20-1	15	NA	NA	TRBJ1-6	CSARDLGRDGSPLHF	TGCAGTGCTAGAGATTTGGGCAGGGACGGCTCACCCCTCCACTTT
TRBV10-1	13	NA	NA	TRBJ1-2	CASSDRTSYGYTF	TGCGCCAGCAGTGACCGGACGAGCTATGGCTACACCTTC
TRBV28	12	NA	NA	TRBJ1-5	CASRKTLLAQHF	TGTGCCAGCAGAAAGACCCTCCTGGCCCAGCATTTT
TRBV5-1	14	many	NA	TRBJ2-5	CASSKGGSGETQYF	TGCGCCAGCAGTAAGGGGGGTAGTGGAGAGACCCAGTACTTC